This T cell receptor beta chain was identified during a study of T cells in Graves' hyperthyroidism and ophthalmopathy. The CDR3 regions of TCR beta were amplified from RNA transcripts. A first-round RT-PCR of the TCR CDR3 used the HTBI primer set. TCRdb reprocessed the multiplex PCR reads via MiXCR and lists one record per CDR3 protein. Here the sample spans roughly 350,000 distinct CDR3 sequences, roughly 13% being singletons. This clonotype showed up many times. The sequenced sample was blood. The receptor comes from a woman aged 40 to 55 with Graves' ophthalmopathy.

CDR3 region: CASSPAVNRDHTQPQHF. In DNA, the CDR3 is TGTGCCAGTAGCCCAGCCGTAAACAGGGACCACACTCAGCCCCAGCATTTT. This chain connects TRBV19 to TRBJ1-5, with D possibly TRBD1 on 6 matching bases. Germline values: CDR1 LNHDA, CDR2 SQIVND (reference sequence). V lost 6 bases and J lost 6, with 24 bases in between. There are 17 residues in the CDR3.